One and the same sample provided the 15 T cell receptor beta chains below, sequenced in a study of OX40 agonist ivuxolimab in advanced cancers. Produced via immunoSEQ multiplex PCR; TCRdb's table is partial and in-frame only. This repertoire shows tens of thousands of clones, 85% to 90% found once; its top ten account for over 11%. The sample was CD4+ or CD8+ T cells sorted from blood, taken in a trial of the OX40 agonist ivuxolimab. Every receptor here comes from an adult with an advanced solid tumor such as melanoma, head and neck, liver or kidney cancer.

The V gene is TRBV7-9, the J gene TRBJ2-1; 9 bases align to TRBD2. The V and J ends lost 5 bases and 7 bases, in that order; junction bases with no gene match: 6. CDR1 and CDR2 (germline): SEHNR, FQNEAQ (reference sequence). This CDR3 spans 14 amino acids. The CDR3 nucleotides are TGTGCCAGCAGCCCCCAGCGGGAGGATAATGAGCAGTTCTTC. The encoded protein is CASSPQREDNEQFF.

The genes are TRBV9 and TRBJ2-1; D is perhaps TRBD2 (6 bases). The length of the CDR3 is 13 residues. CDR1 and CDR2 (germline): SGDLS, YYNGEE. V lost 3 bases and J lost 8, with 12 bases in between. The CDR3 loop reads CASSDTGDDEQFF. The CDR3, as DNA: TGTGCCAGCAGCGACACGGGAGACGATGAGCAGTTCTTC.

This rearrangement joins TRBV27 to TRBJ2-1, with 9 bases lining up with TRBD2. Germline values: CDR1 MNHEY, CDR2 SMNVEV (reference sequence). After removal of 2 bases from V and 4 bases from J, the junction contained 3 bases not matched to a gene. This CDR3 spans 15 amino acids. CDR3 loop: CASSLAGGPYNEQFF. As DNA, the CDR3 is TGTGCCAGCAGTTTAGCGGGAGGGCCTTACAATGAGCAGTTCTTC.

This clone was recorded only once. The chain combines TRBV7-8 with TRBJ1-1; D is ambiguous. V lost 3 bases and J 3 bases, leaving 17 bases between the germline ends. In germline, CDR1 is SGHVS, CDR2 FQNEAQ. This CDR3 is 16 amino acids long. CDR3 loop: CASSLNPVRVDTEAFF. CDR3 DNA sequence: TGTGCCAGCAGCTTGAATCCGGTGCGGGTGGACACTGAAGCTTTCTTT.

This clone was observed once. This chain uses TRBV7-2 with TRBJ2-7, with 9 nucleotides matching TRBD1. Trimming cost V 5 bases and J 2 bases; bases outside gene matches: 4. There are 14 residues in the CDR3. The V gene's germline CDR1 is SGHTA and CDR2 FQGNSA. The CDR3 loop reads CASSTWTGAYEQYF. The DNA for the CDR3 is TGTGCCAGCAGCACCTGGACAGGGGCCTACGAGCAGTACTTC.

The V call is TRBV6-1, the J call TRBJ2-1; weak D call: TRBD1 (6 bases). In germline, CDR1 is MNHNS, CDR2 SASEGT. The CDR3 is 16 residues long. Trimming took off 4 bases at V and 6 bases at J, with 19 bases between the two ends. CDR3 nucleotide sequence: TGTGCCAGCAGTGGGGGAACAGGGCCCAAAATCAATGAGCAGTTCTTC. Translating it yields CASSGGTGPKINEQFF.

This CDR3 reads CASSLATSGDKNEQFF. The DNA of the CDR3 is TGTGCCAGCAGCTTAGCGACTAGCGGAGACAAGAATGAGCAGTTCTTC. The rearrangement uses TRBV7-9 and TRBJ2-1, with 9 positions matching TRBD2. With 0 bases clipped from V and 7 bases from J, the junction kept 7 bases outside the gene matches. This CDR3 is built from 16 residues. CDR1 SEHNR and CDR2 FQNEAQ come from the germline V gene (reference sequence). The full variable domain, with the rest looked up from reference TRBV7-9 and TRBJ2-1, is DTGVSQNPRHKITKRGQNVTFRCDPISEHNRLYWYRQTLGQGPEFLTYFQNEAQLEKSRLLSDRFSAERPKGSFSTLEIQRTEQGDSAMYLCASSLATSGDKNEQFFGPGTRLTVL.

V is TRBV4-1 and J is TRBJ1-1; D ambiguous. CDR1 MGHRA and CDR2 YSYEKL come from the germline V gene. The CDR3 has 15 amino acids. Trimming shortened V by 2 bases and J by 8 bases, and 18 bases separated the two germline ends. CDR3 sequence reads: CASSQLNSVPGEAFF. In nucleotides, the CDR3 is TGCGCCAGCAGCCAATTAAACTCGGTTCCTGGGGAAGCTTTCTTT.

The chain carries TRBV4-2 and TRBJ2-2, with D tentatively TRBD1 (6 bases). Germline V gene data show CDR1 as LGHNA and CDR2 as YNFKEQ. Trimming pared 5 bases from V and 5 bases from J, leaving 12 bases between. The CDR3 is 14 amino acids. The CDR3 nucleotides are TGTGCCAGCAGCGACCCGCAGGGGACCGGGGAGCTGTTTTTT. As protein: CASSDPQGTGELFF.

The rearrangement links TRBV7-9 to TRBJ1-1; D is uncertain. Trimming left V 4 bases short and J 2 bases short, with 8 bases between. The CDR3 is made up of 13 amino acids. CDR1 SEHNR and CDR2 FQNEAQ come from the germline V gene (reference sequence). CDR3 sequence: CASSSISNTEAFF. The CDR3 coding sequence is TGTGCCAGCAGCTCGATCTCCAACACTGAAGCTTTCTTT.

This CDR3 reads CASSRLAGVSGETQYF. CDR3 sequence (DNA): TGCGCCAGCAGCCGTCTAGCGGGAGTTTCGGGAGAGACCCAGTACTTC. J is TRBJ2-5 and V is TRBV4-1; 10 positions agree with TRBD2. After removal of 4 bases from V and 4 bases from J, the junction contained 9 bases not matched to a gene. Germline CDR1 and CDR2: MGHRA and YSYEKL. This CDR3 region has 16 residues.

The CDR3 nucleotides read TGTGCCAGCAGCTTACGTGATGTCAGCTCGCCGGCAGAGCAGTACTTC. Its translation: CASSLRDVSSPAEQYF. The chain combines TRBV7-9 with TRBJ2-7; D remains unclear. The length of the CDR3 is 16 residues. Looked up from germline, CDR1 is SEHNR and CDR2 is FQNEAQ (reference sequence). The V end lost 2 bases, the J end lost 7 bases, and 21 bases lay between the germline ends.

The V and J genes are TRBV28 and TRBJ2-7; weak D call: TRBD2 (6 bases). Germline V gene sequence: CDR1 MDHEN, CDR2 SYDVKM. The CDR3 runs to 15 residues. Trimming left V 5 bases short and J 0 bases short, with 14 bases between. The CDR3 coding sequence is TGTGCCAGCAGTCCGTTCGGGAGCTCCTCCTACGAGCAGTACTTC. Translating gives CASSPFGSSSYEQYF.

The chain employs TRBV9 and TRBJ2-2; D ambiguous. Germline CDR1 and CDR2: SGDLS and YYNGEE. V was shortened by 0 bases and J by 5 bases, with 5 bases between the two germline ends. CDR3 size: 13 residues. DNA of the CDR3: TGTGCCAGCAGCGTAGCGGAGACCGGGGAGCTGTTTTTT. Encoded protein: CASSVAETGELFF.

The chain links TRBV7-8 to TRBJ2-2; D is unclear. The CDR3 extends over 14 amino acids. The germline V gene encodes CDR1 SGHVS and CDR2 FQNEAQ. V was cut by 1 base and J by 1 base, with 4 bases left in between. The CDR3 protein is CASSLGQNTGELFF. The CDR3 DNA sequence: TGTGCCAGCAGCTTAGGCCAGAACACCGGGGAGCTGTTTTTT.